A selection of T cell receptor beta chains follows, all from one sample in a study of control samples from healthy donors and cancer patients. Method: immunoSEQ multiplex PCR; TCRdb's copy keeps in-frame clones and lacks some. The data hold some 110,000 clones, with 88% observed a single time. The sample comprised blood. These TCRs come from a woman between 70 and 85 years old in good health. Both conserved end residues are part of each CDR3. The order of the fields is D gene, V gene, J gene, clone size, CDR3 protein, CDR3 DNA. D genes are given only for firm matches. Only part of the rows carry a size: once, few, many, or a class if the clone is expanded.

NA	TRBV25-1	TRBJ1-6	NA	CASSEGGINNSPLHF	TGTGCCAGCAGTGAAGGTGGAATTAATAATTCACCCCTCCACTTT
NA	TRBV12-3/TRBV12-4	TRBJ1-1	once	CASSPRSIGEAFF	TGTGCCAGCAGCCCTAGGAGTATCGGTGAAGCTTTCTTT
NA	TRBV19	TRBJ2-5	NA	CASSIAGTETQYF	TGTGCCAGCAGTATAGCAGGTACCGAGACCCAGTACTTC
NA	TRBV10-1	TRBJ2-7	few	CASSDHRSAYEQYF	TGCGCCAGCAGTGACCACAGGTCAGCCTACGAGCAGTACTTC
NA	TRBV19	TRBJ1-3	NA	CASSIDILSGNTIYF	TGTGCCAGTAGTATAGATATCCTCTCTGGAAACACCATATATTTT
NA	TRBV5-4	TRBJ1-3	NA	CASSLGSVSGNTIYF	TGTGCCAGCAGCCTAGGTTCGGTCTCTGGAAACACCATATATTTT
NA	TRBV6-5	TRBJ1-2	NA	CASSFFGSSYGYTF	TGTGCCAGCAGTTTTTTCGGGTCTAGCTATGGCTACACCTTC
NA	TRBV7-9	TRBJ1-4	NA	CASSLSLAGKDEKLFF	TGTGCCAGCAGCTTGTCCCTGGCGGGAAAAGATGAAAAACTGTTTTTT
NA	TRBV11-2	TRBJ2-7	once	CASSLVAGHGSYEQYF	TGTGCCAGCAGCTTAGTCGCAGGGCATGGCTCCTACGAGCAGTACTTC
NA	TRBV24-1	TRBJ2-3	NA	CATSDSPRTSTDTQYF	TGTGCCACCAGTGATTCGCCTCGGACTAGCACAGATACGCAGTATTTT
TRBD2	TRBV27	TRBJ2-3	NA	CASSFPGGGTQYF	TGTGCCAGCAGTTTCCCGGGAGGGGGTACGCAGTATTTT
TRBD2	TRBV5-4	TRBJ2-7	NA	CASSRGGYEQYF	TGTGCCAGCAGCCGGGGGGGCTACGAGCAGTACTTC
NA	TRBV7-9	TRBJ1-2	NA	CASSPGTNYGYTF	TGTGCCAGCAGTCCCGGGACAAACTATGGCTACACCTTC
TRBD1	TRBV10-2	TRBJ2-1	NA	CATTGGWDNEQFF	TGCGCCACCACAGGGGGATGGGACAATGAGCAGTTCTTC
NA	TRBV6-6	TRBJ2-1	NA	CASTLGAGAYNEQFF	TGTGCCAGCACCCTTGGGGCAGGGGCCTACAATGAGCAGTTCTTC
TRBD1	TRBV19	TRBJ2-7	NA	CASRPGQIPDEQYF	TGTGCCAGTAGGCCGGGACAGATCCCTGACGAGCAGTACTTC
NA	TRBV18	TRBJ2-3	NA	CASSRGSVTDTQYF	TGTGCCAGCTCCCGAGGTTCGGTCACAGATACGCAGTATTTT